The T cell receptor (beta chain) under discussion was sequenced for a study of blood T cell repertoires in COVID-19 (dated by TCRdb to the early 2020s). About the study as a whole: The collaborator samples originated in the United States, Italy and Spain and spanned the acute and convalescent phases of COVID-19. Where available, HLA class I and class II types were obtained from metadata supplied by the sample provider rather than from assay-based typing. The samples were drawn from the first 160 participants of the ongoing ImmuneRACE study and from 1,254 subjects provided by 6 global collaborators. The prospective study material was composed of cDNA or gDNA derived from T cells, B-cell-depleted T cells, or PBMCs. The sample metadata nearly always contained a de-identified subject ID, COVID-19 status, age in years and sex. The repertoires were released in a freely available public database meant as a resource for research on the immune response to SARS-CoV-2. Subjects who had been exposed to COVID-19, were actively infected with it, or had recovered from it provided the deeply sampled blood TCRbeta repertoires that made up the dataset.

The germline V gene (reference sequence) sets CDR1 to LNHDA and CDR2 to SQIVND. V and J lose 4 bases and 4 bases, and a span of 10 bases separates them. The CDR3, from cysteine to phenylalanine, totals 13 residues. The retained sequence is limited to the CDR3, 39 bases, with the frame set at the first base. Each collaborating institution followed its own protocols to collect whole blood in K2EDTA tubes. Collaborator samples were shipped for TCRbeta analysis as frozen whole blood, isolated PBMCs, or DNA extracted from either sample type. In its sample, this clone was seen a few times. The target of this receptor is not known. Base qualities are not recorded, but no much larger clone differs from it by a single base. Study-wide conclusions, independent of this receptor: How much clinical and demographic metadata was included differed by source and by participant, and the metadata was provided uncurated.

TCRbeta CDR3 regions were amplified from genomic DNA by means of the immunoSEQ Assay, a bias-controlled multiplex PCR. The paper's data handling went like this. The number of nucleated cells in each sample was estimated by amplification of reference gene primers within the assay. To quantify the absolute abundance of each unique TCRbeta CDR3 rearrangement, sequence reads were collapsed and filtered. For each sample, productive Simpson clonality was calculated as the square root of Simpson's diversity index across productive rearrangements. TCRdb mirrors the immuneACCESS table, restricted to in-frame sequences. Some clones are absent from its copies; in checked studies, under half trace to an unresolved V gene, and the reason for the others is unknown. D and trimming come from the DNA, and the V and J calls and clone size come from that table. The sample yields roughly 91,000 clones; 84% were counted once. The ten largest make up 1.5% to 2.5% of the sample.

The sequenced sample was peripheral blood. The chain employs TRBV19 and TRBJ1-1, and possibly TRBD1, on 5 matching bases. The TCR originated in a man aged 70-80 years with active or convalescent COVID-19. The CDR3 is CASSNQGGTEAFF. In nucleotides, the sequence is TGTGCCAGTAGTAATCAGGGTGGCACTGAAGCTTTCTTT.